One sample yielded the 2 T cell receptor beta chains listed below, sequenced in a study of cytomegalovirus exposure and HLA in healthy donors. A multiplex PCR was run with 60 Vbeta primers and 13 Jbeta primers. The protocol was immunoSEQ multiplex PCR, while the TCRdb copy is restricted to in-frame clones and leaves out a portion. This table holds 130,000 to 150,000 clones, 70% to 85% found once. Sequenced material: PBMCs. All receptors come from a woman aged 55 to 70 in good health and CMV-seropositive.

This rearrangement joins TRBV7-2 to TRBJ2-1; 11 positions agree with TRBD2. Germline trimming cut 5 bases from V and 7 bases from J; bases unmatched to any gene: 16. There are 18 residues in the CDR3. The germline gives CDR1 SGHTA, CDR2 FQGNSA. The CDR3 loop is CASSPRLAGGLGRNEQFF. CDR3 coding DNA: TGTGCCAGCAGCCCGCGTTTAGCGGGAGGGCTGGGAAGAAATGAGCAGTTCTTC.

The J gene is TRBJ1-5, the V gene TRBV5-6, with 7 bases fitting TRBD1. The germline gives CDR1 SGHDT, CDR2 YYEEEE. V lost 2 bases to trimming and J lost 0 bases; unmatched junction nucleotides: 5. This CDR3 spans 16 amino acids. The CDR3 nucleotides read TGTGCCAGCAGCTTCGGGACAGCTTATAGCAATCAGCCCCAGCATTTT. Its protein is CASSFGTAYSNQPQHF.